This T cell receptor beta chain was identified in a study of blood T cells in healthy people across ages. The V end was cut by 4 bases, the J end by 4 bases, with 11 bases between. Germline CDR1 is MNHEY and CDR2 is SVGAGI. This CDR3 comprises 13 residues. It was with a sample-barcoded 5' primer and a J-beta primer mix that a second PCR of roughly 6 to 11 cycles was run. A single record per CDR3 protein comes from TCRdb applying MiXCR to the 5' RACE reads. This sample has 750,000 to 850,000 distinct CDR3 sequences, with about 25% found just once. This clonotype has just a few counts. PBMCs numbering at least 7 million were isolated per sample. This sample also belongs to another study, concerning T cells of mothers and their children. That paper states: The study sampled three healthy Caucasian mothers and their six children.

The TCR sequence derives from a boy between 10 and 17 years old in good health. The sequencing sample was made of blood. The V and J genes are TRBV6-5 and TRBJ2-7; unclear D gene. The DNA for the CDR3 is TGTGCCAGCAGTTTAGGGATCGGATACGAGCAGTACTTC. This codes for CASSLGIGYEQYF.